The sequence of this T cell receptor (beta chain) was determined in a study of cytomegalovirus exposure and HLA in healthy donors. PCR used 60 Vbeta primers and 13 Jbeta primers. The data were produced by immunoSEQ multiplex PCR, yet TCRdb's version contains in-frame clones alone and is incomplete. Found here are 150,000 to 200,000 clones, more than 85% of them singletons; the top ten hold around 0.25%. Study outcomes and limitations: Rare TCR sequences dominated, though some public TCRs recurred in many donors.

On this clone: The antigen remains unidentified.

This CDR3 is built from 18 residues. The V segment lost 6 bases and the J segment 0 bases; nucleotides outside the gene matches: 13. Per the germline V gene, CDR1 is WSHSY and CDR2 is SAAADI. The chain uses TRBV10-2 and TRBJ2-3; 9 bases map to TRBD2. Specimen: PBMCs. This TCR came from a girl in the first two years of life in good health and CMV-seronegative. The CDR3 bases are TGCGCCAGCAGCCCGGGAGTAGCGGGAGCAAAGAGCACAGATACGCAGTATTTT. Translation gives CASSPGVAGAKSTDTQYF.